This T cell receptor beta chain was observed in a study of T cell clonality in common variable immunodeficiency (dated by TCRdb to between 2014 and 2017). Diagnosis of CVID followed standard criteria, namely serum IgG, IgA and/or IgM below the normal range together with specific antibody deficiency. There were 40 to 45 subjects in the CVID group (approximately 15 female and 30 or so male), ranging in age from 9 to 64 years, with a mean age of approximately 40. Predominantly Caucasian heritage was noted among both the CVID patients and the healthy controls. At the time of study participation, every CVID subject had been on replacement immunoglobulin therapy for one year or longer. At blood collection, none of the CVID subjects was ill or on immunomodulatory or immunosuppressive medication. Heparinized peripheral whole blood samples of about 4.5 to 8 ml were collected from each donor. Genomic DNA from adults with common variable immune deficiency (CVID) and from healthy adult controls was used to sequence TCRbeta CDR3 repertoires. Diluted blood was subjected to density centrifugation over Hypaque 1077 or Ficoll-Paque for isolation of peripheral blood mononuclear cells. Genomic DNA was obtained from unsorted mononuclear cells through either Qiagen column purification or a centrifugation-based method.

The cysteine opens and the phenylalanine closes a CDR3 of 12 amino acids. Sequencing covers 27 bases of the CDR3, shown here with the frame starting at base 1. V loses 6 bases, J loses 4 bases, and the germline ends lie 8 bases apart. Reading the germline V gene (reference sequence) gives CDR1 SEHNR and CDR2 FQNEAQ. For sequencing, equivalent amounts of genomic DNA were input from CVID and control samples. For every sample, a 60 bp segment covering the rearranged TCRbeta CDR3 region was amplified and then sequenced. The immunoSEQ assay, a bias-corrected multiplex PCR with high-throughput sequencing, was employed for TCRbeta amplification. On the authors' methods: Every unique nucleotide sequence counted as a clone and was annotated with V, D and J genes, copy number and frequency. Sequences were labeled productive if in frame, and non-productive if out of frame or containing stop codons. As previously described, clonality was computed from Shannon's entropy. The predicted amino acid sequences of productive clones were used to derive the mean CDR3 Kyte-Doolittle hydropathy. Hierarchical clustering of scaled V gene usage was performed with the R hclust function using Manhattan distance and complete linkage. Sharing of clones by CDR3 amino acid sequence was evaluated by resampling 12 repertoires per group over 100 rounds. The repertoires were searched for about 70 published EBV-specific and fewer than 250 published CMV-specific TCRbeta sequences. Two CVID samples yielding fewer than 10,000 sequences were excluded from analysis, leaving approximately 40 CVID repertoires. Drawn from immuneACCESS, this table holds only the in-frame rearrangements with V and J called that TCRdb kept. Clones are partly lost; checked studies trace under half to an unresolved V gene and leave the rest unexplained. D and trimming come from the DNA, and the V and J calls and clone size come from that table. Across this sample, about 28,000 clones were tabulated and none appeared just once. Roughly 3% of the sample is taken by the ten largest.

General findings and caveats noted by the study authors: Patient heterogeneity within the CVID cohort put limits on correlating repertoire features with clinical complications. Even though DNA input was the same, control samples had an average of about 90,000 unique sequences each, compared with approximately 32,000 in CVID samples. Fewer TCRbeta clones were shared among CVID subjects than among healthy controls (p < 0.0001). Increased TCRbeta clonality was found in CVID subjects compared with healthy controls (t-test p = 0.018), with the increase being most characteristic of about a third of subjects. The authors noted that sequencing repertoires of T cell subpopulations would be needed to clarify what caused the increased clonality in CVID. Reportedly, TCRbeta sequences from CVID had fewer deletions and N-nucleotide insertions, and highly modified clones with 13 or more V deletions were absent from CVID.

This clone has more than one count but fewer than ten. This receptor's antigen is unknown. The read is 3 residues too short to cover the CDR3 end, so that end is filled in from the germline J gene. The chain was built from TRBV7-9 and TRBJ2-3; no D gene can be assigned with confidence. The sequencing sample was made of peripheral blood mononuclear cells. The sequence derives from a human donor with common variable immunodeficiency. CDR3 DNA (partial): TGTGCCAGCAGTCCGGGTCCAGATACG. It translates as CASSPGPDT. The whole CDR3 reads CASSPGPDTQYF.